This passage covers 7 T cell receptor beta chains from one sample sequenced in a study of vaccination and CD4 T cells after COVID-19. The antigens these receptors bind are not known. Treatment defined: roughly nine-day PBMC culture with coronavirus spike peptide pools or control peptides (ViraFEST assay). Oncomine TCR Beta short-read sequencing was applied to DNA from cultured CD4+ T cells. TCRdb redid the calling of the PCR reads with MiXCR, one entry per CDR3 protein. The sample includes 5,500 to 8,000 distinct CDR3 sequences, about two thirds of them seen just once. Sequences were obtained from CD4+ T cells from blood, cultured in vitro. These receptors came from a human donor who had recovered from COVID-19.

The chain recombines TRBV6-2 or TRBV6-3 with TRBJ1-1; D is unresolved. CDR1 and CDR2 (germline): MNHEY, SVGEGT. Trimming left V 6 bases short and J 3 bases short, with 14 bases between. The CDR3 has 14 residues. CDR3 loop: CASSLIGRDTEAFF. The CDR3 DNA reads TGTGCCAGCAGCCTAATCGGTCGGGACACTGAAGCTTTCTTT.

The J gene is TRBJ1-2, the V gene TRBV20-1, with 9 positions matching TRBD1. CDR1 is DFQATT and CDR2 is SNEGSKA in the germline V gene (reference sequence). The CDR3 covers 14 residues. The V and J ends lost 0 bases and 7 bases, in that order; junction bases with no gene match: 6. The CDR3 DNA is TGCAGTGCTAGAGATTTTTGGGACAGGGCTGGCTACACCTTC. It specifies CSARDFWDRAGYTF.

V and J are TRBV20-1 and TRBJ1-1; D remains unclear. The CDR3 covers 12 residues. Trimming cost V 6 bases and J 0 bases, with 8 bases left between them. Germline V gene data show CDR1 as DFQATT and CDR2 as SNEGSKA (reference sequence). The CDR3 is CSAERLNTEAFF. The CDR3 DNA reads as TGCAGTGCCGAGCGGTTGAACACTGAAGCTTTCTTT.

The rearrangement links TRBV7-8 to TRBJ1-2, with 10 bases lining up with TRBD1. Trimming at V came to 7 bases and at J to 7 bases, leaving 12 bases not matched to a gene. Germline CDR1 reads SGHVS; CDR2 reads FQNEAQ. The CDR3 spans 15 residues. The CDR3 sequence: CASTPSGQGETGYTF. Here the CDR3 DNA reads TGTGCCAGCACTCCTTCAGGACAGGGGGAGACTGGCTACACCTTC.

This clonotype was counted a single time. The rearrangement joins TRBV10-3 to TRBJ1-2; 9 bases are shared with TRBD1. Trimming removed 8 bases from V and 5 bases from J; junction bases left unmatched: 6. Looked up from germline, CDR1 is ENHRY and CDR2 is SYGVKD. This CDR3 region has 13 residues. The DNA of the CDR3 is TGTGCCATCTCGTCGGGGACAGGGTATGGCTACACCTTC. Translation: CAISSGTGYGYTF.

This clonotype is large (0.1 to 1%) within its sample. The J gene is TRBJ1-6, the V gene TRBV20-1; tentatively, D is TRBD1 (6 bases). V lost 5 bases, J lost 6 bases, and 14 bases lay in between. This CDR3 is built from 14 residues. Germline-derived CDR1 and CDR2 are DFQATT and SNEGSKA (reference sequence). Here the CDR3 reads CSAGQRGFNSPLHF. The DNA for the CDR3 is TGCAGTGCTGGACAGCGGGGATTTAATTCACCCCTCCACTTT.

This clonotype was found once. The chain has TRBV19 and TRBJ2-3, with TRBD1 identical over 8 bases. CDR1 LNHDA and CDR2 SQIVND come from the germline V gene (reference sequence). There are 18 residues in the CDR3. With V trimmed by 3 bases and J by 1 base, 12 bases remained unmatched. This CDR3 reads CASSIVLFGTGGTDTQYF. The CDR3 DNA is TGTGCCAGTAGTATCGTATTATTCGGGACAGGAGGCACAGATACGCAGTATTTT.